Each of the 27 T cell receptor beta chains below was sequenced from the same sample in a study of blood T cell repertoires in COVID-19. Some clones are missing from TCRdb's copy, which holds only in-frame ones; the method was immunoSEQ multiplex PCR. Here the sample spans approximately 110,000 clones, more than 80% being singletons. Sample: peripheral blood. The source of these receptors is a woman aged 80 or over with COVID-19, enrolled during active disease.

This chain links TRBV6-1 with TRBJ2-3; TRBD2 matches at 12 bases. The CDR3 sequence is 16 residues long. V gave up 4 bases and J gave up 3 bases; unmatched junction bases: 5. From germline, CDR1 is MNHNS and CDR2 SASEGT. The DNA for the CDR3 is TGTGCCAGCAGTGCGGCTAGCGGGAGGGGTACAGATACGCAGTATTTT. This sequence encodes CASSAASGRGTDTQYF.

The chain recombines TRBV6-5 with TRBJ1-2; 8 nucleotides agree with TRBD1. The CDR3 consists of 14 residues. J gave up 6 bases and V 10 bases, and 13 bases lay outside the gene matches. Germline loops: CDR1 MNHEY, CDR2 SVGAGI. CDR3 nucleotides: TGTGCCATCGCGAGACAGGGGCACCTAAATGGCTACACCTTC. It yields the protein CAIARQGHLNGYTF.

V is TRBV6-5 and J is TRBJ2-2; maybe TRBD1 (6 bases). V lost 10 bases and J 1 base, leaving 13 bases between the germline ends. Germline CDR1 and CDR2: MNHEY and SVGAGI. The CDR3 is made up of 14 amino acids. CDR3 protein: CATRGAMNTGELFF. Written as DNA, the CDR3 is TGTGCCACCAGGGGAGCAATGAACACCGGGGAGCTGTTTTTT.

As regards this clone: At the DNA level, this CDR3 is encoded by other sequences in the same sample as well. The CDR3 nucleotides read TGTGCCAGCAGTGACTCTAGCGGGTCCTACAATGAGCAGTTCTTC. Translation: CASSDSSGSYNEQFF. The chain combines TRBV6-4 with TRBJ2-1; the match to TRBD2 covers 7 bases. Germline V gene lookup returns CDR1 MRHNA and CDR2 SNTAGT. V lost 0 bases to trimming and J lost 1 base; unmatched junction nucleotides: 0. CDR3 length: 15 amino acids.

The chain uses TRBV4-2 and TRBJ1-2, with 7 bases that match TRBD1. CDR3 length: 12 residues. The germline CDR1 and CDR2 sequences are LGHNA and YNFKEQ. V lost 4 bases and J lost 6; bases outside the gene matches: 2. CDR3 in amino acids: CASSPQGNGYTF. CDR3 bases: TGTGCCAGCAGCCCACAGGGGAATGGCTACACCTTC.

This chain connects TRBV28 to TRBJ1-1; D is unclear. Germline values: CDR1 MDHEN, CDR2 SYDVKM. Trimming pared 5 bases from V and 1 base from J, leaving 11 bases between. This CDR3 contains 14 residues. CDR3: CASSNGRQNTEAFF. The CDR3 coding sequence is TGTGCCAGCAGTAACGGGAGGCAGAACACTGAAGCTTTCTTT.

The gene calls are TRBV28 and TRBJ2-3; no clear D. The CDR3 is 12 residues long. V lost 6 bases and J 0 bases, leaving 4 bases between the germline ends. Germline assignment: CDR1 MDHEN and CDR2 SYDVKM. The CDR3 sequence: CASSRSTDTQYF. The CDR3 DNA reads TGTGCCAGCAGCCGGAGCACAGATACGCAGTATTTT.

The chain employs TRBV10-2 and TRBJ2-7; tentative D call: TRBD2 (6 bases). This CDR3 is built from 13 residues. Per germline, CDR1 WSHSY and CDR2 SAAADI. V was trimmed by 3 bases and J by 4 bases, leaving 10 bases between them. CDR3 in DNA: TGCGCCAGCAGTGATAGCGGAGTATACGAGCAGTACTTC. Translation: CASSDSGVYEQYF.

The rearrangement joins TRBV7-9 to TRBJ1-2; possibly TRBD1 for D (6 bases). This CDR3 region has 16 residues. Trimming pared 2 bases from V and 1 base from J, leaving 14 bases between. Germline V gene lookup returns CDR1 SEHNR and CDR2 FQNEAQ (reference sequence). CDR3: CASSLMVRGHNYGYTF. In DNA form, the CDR3 reads TGTGCCAGCAGCTTAATGGTTCGGGGACATAACTATGGCTACACCTTC.

The chain employs TRBV18 and TRBJ2-1; possible D gene TRBD1, 6 bases. The CDR3 spans 17 residues. Looked up from germline, CDR1 is KGHSH and CDR2 is LQKENI. Trimming shortened V by 0 bases and J by 12 bases, and 24 bases separated the two germline ends. This chain's CDR3 is CASSPPTINRDQTRQFF. The CDR3 DNA reads as TGTGCCAGCTCACCACCAACTATAAACAGGGACCAAACGAGGCAGTTCTTC.

The chain joins TRBV6-5 to TRBJ2-1; TRBD2 agrees at 9 bases. Germline V gives CDR1 MNHEY, CDR2 SVGAGI. The CDR3 has 13 residues. The trim removed 6 bases at V and 7 bases at J, leaving 4 bases unmatched. This CDR3 reads CASRRLAGNEQFF. The CDR3 DNA reads TGTGCCAGCAGGCGCCTAGCGGGAAATGAGCAGTTCTTC.

This sequence joins TRBV5-6 and TRBJ2-7; D remains ambiguous. Germline CDR1 and CDR2: SGHDT and YYEEEE. The CDR3 covers 12 residues. The V and J ends lost 4 bases and 0 bases respectively, with 5 bases between them. CDR3 in amino acids: CASSVSSYEQYF. Here the CDR3 DNA reads TGTGCCAGCAGCGTATCCTCCTACGAGCAGTACTTC.

The chain combines TRBV28 with TRBJ2-1; TRBD2 is a possible D gene (6 bases). Germline V gives CDR1 MDHEN, CDR2 SYDVKM. The CDR3 covers 13 residues. With 3 bases removed from V and 6 bases from J, the gap between germline ends came to 9 bases. In DNA, the CDR3 is TGTGCCAGCAGTTTCGGGACTTTCAATGAGCAGTTCTTC. Translated: CASSFGTFNEQFF.

The chain employs TRBV3-1 (or the pseudogene TRBV3-2) and TRBJ2-1; D is undetermined. The V end was cut by 1 base, the J end by 12 bases, with 7 bases between. The CDR3 contains 11 residues. Germline lookup yields CDR1 LGHDT and CDR2 YNNKEL (reference sequence). CDR3 loop: CASSQGFLQFF. The CDR3 DNA follows: TGTGCCAGCAGCCAAGGTTTTCTGCAGTTCTTC.

The rearrangement links TRBV11-2 to TRBJ1-2, with 8 bases identical to TRBD1. The CDR3 totals 15 residues. CDR1 and CDR2 (germline): SGHAT, FQNNGV. V was pared by 3 bases and J by 4 bases, with 7 bases of the junction left unmatched. The CDR3 DNA reads TGTGCCAGCAGCTTCAAGGACAGGGAGACCTATGGCTACACCTTC. Encoded protein: CASSFKDRETYGYTF.

J is TRBJ2-1 and V is TRBV5-6; TRBD1 agrees at 7 bases. V was pared by 2 bases and J by 3 bases, with 2 bases of the junction left unmatched. Germline V gene sequence: CDR1 SGHDT, CDR2 YYEEEE. The CDR3 has 14 amino acids. The CDR3 loop is CASSLTGVYNEQFF. CDR3 nucleotides: TGTGCCAGCAGCTTAACAGGGGTCTACAATGAGCAGTTCTTC.

V usage is TRBV2 and J usage is TRBJ2-7; D might be TRBD2 (5 bases). CDR1 is SNHLY, CDR2 FYNNEI, per germline. Trimming pared 7 bases from V and 3 bases from J, leaving 16 bases between. This CDR3 spans 14 amino acids. The CDR3 loop is CASTLEGRYYEQYF. The CDR3 DNA reads TGTGCCAGCACGTTAGAAGGGAGATACTACGAGCAGTACTTC.

The chain joins TRBV4-1 to TRBJ2-7; no definite D call. The length of the CDR3 is 15 residues. CDR1 MGHRA and CDR2 YSYEKL come from the germline V gene. V lost 0 bases to trimming and J lost 2 bases, with 11 bases between them. The CDR3 coding sequence is TGCGCCAGCAGCCAAGAGCAAACAGTTGCCTACGAGCAGTACTTC. Protein product: CASSQEQTVAYEQYF.

This clone was observed a single time. The rearrangement links TRBV28 to TRBJ2-1; D is ambiguous. Deletions cut 6 bases from V and 0 bases from J, with 12 bases between. The CDR3 covers 15 residues. Germline CDR1 and CDR2: MDHEN and SYDVKM. The CDR3 DNA follows: TGTGCCAGCAGCCCCCCAGACTTCTCCTACAATGAGCAGTTCTTC. It yields the protein CASSPPDFSYNEQFF.

The CDR3 sequence: CASSSGLPTYNEQFF. The CDR3 DNA sequence: TGTGCCAGCAGCTCGGGACTACCCACCTACAATGAGCAGTTCTTC. V and J are TRBV5-4 and TRBJ2-1; 7 bases are a match to TRBD2. Germline V CDR1 and CDR2: SGHNT, YYREEE (reference sequence). The CDR3 is made up of 15 amino acids. Trimming at V came to 3 bases and at J to 2 bases, leaving 5 bases not matched to a gene. Using reference TRBV5-4 and TRBJ2-1 for the parts outside the CDR3, the full variable domain is ETGVTQSPTHLIKTRGQQVTLRCSSQSGHNTVSWYQQALGQGPQFIFQYYREEENGRGNFPPRFSGLQFPNYSSELNVNALELDDSALYLCASSSGLPTYNEQFFGPGTRLTVL.

The rearrangement uses TRBV5-4 and TRBJ2-5, with 14 bases lining up with TRBD2. The CDR3 extends over 16 amino acids. After removal of 3 bases from V and 4 bases from J, the junction contained 5 bases not matched to a gene. Germline V gene lookup returns CDR1 SGHNT and CDR2 YYREEE (reference sequence). The CDR3 nucleotides are TGTGCCAGCAGCTCCGGGACTAGCGGGAGTGTAGAGACCCAGTACTTC. Its protein product is CASSSGTSGSVETQYF.

This clone was recorded a few times. The chain has TRBV6-2 or TRBV6-3 and TRBJ2-7; weak D call: TRBD2 (5 bases). CDR1 and CDR2 from the germline V gene are MNHEY and SVGEGT. Between the trimmed V and J ends, which lost 0 bases and 7 bases, there was a span of 25 bases. This CDR3 is 18 amino acids long. This CDR3 reads CASSYSHSRAGSLVEQYF. The CDR3 coding sequence is TGTGCCAGCAGTTACTCTCATTCACGGGCGGGCTCCCTCGTGGAGCAGTACTTC.

The chain uses TRBV3-1 (or the pseudogene TRBV3-2) and TRBJ2-7; 7 nucleotides match TRBD2. V lost 1 base to trimming and J lost 4 bases; unmatched junction nucleotides: 4. This CDR3 spans 14 amino acids. Germline V gene sequence: CDR1 LGHDT, CDR2 YNNKEL (reference sequence). The CDR3: CASSQAGGSYEQYF. The DNA for the CDR3 is TGTGCCAGCAGCCAAGCTGGCGGGAGTTACGAGCAGTACTTC.

J is TRBJ2-1 and V is TRBV28, with D tentatively TRBD2 (6 bases). CDR1 MDHEN and CDR2 SYDVKM come from the germline V gene. Trimming shortened V by 4 bases and J by 7 bases, and 17 bases separated the two germline ends. The CDR3 runs to 15 residues. This CDR3 reads CASSSTGTPQNEQFF. CDR3 coding DNA: TGTGCCAGCAGTTCCACCGGGACTCCCCAGAATGAGCAGTTCTTC.

The rearrangement links TRBV6-5 to TRBJ1-1; the D is unclear. The germline V gene has CDR1 MNHEY and CDR2 SVGAGI. Trimming shortened V by 6 bases and J by 7 bases, and 21 bases separated the two germline ends. The CDR3 has 15 residues. The CDR3 nucleotides read TGTGCCAGCAGCCAAACTATCGGAACTTCGGGTGAAGCTTTCTTT. Translating it yields CASSQTIGTSGEAFF.

The V call is TRBV5-4, the J call TRBJ2-5; 14 positions match TRBD2. Germline values: CDR1 SGHNT, CDR2 YYREEE (reference sequence). With V trimmed by 4 bases and J by 5 bases, 10 bases remained unmatched. The CDR3 is 17 amino acids. The CDR3 sequence is CASSQPGLAGVRETQYF. Written as DNA, the CDR3 is TGTGCCAGCAGCCAACCGGGACTAGCGGGAGTAAGGGAGACCCAGTACTTC.

This clone came up once. The chain joins TRBV15 to TRBJ1-6; perhaps TRBD1 as D (5 bases). CDR1 is LNHNV and CDR2 is YYDKDF in the germline V gene (reference sequence). The V gene lost 1 base and the J gene lost 7 bases, with 11 bases spanning the gap. This CDR3 spans 15 amino acids. The CDR3 DNA reads as TGTGCCACCAGCAGAGTATGGGGCAGCAATTCACCCCTCCACTTT. Amino acid sequence: CATSRVWGSNSPLHF.